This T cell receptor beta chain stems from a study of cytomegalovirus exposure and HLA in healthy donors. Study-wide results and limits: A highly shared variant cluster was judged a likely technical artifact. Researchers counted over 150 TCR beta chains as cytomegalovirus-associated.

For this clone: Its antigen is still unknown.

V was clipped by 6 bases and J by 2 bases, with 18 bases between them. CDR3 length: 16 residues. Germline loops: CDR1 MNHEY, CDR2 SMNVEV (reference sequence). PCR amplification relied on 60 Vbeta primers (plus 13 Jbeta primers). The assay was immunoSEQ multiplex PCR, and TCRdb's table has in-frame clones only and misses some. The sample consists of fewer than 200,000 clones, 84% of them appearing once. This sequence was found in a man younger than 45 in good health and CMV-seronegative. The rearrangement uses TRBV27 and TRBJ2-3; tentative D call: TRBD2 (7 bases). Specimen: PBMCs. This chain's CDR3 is CASRMGGPPNTDTQYF. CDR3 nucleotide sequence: TGTGCCAGCAGGATGGGGGGGCCCCCCAACACAGATACGCAGTATTTT.